This passage covers 7 T cell receptor beta chains from one sample sequenced in a study of identical twins. TCRdb processed the 5' RACE reads anew with MiXCR; each CDR3 protein has one entry. The sample lists about 700,000 distinct CDR3 sequences, 8% to 9% occurring once. These data are also associated with another study on yellow fever vaccine responses in identical twins.

The sequenced sample was PBMCs. These TCRs come from a woman aged 18-35 years in good health.

The DNA of the CDR3 is TGCGCCAGCAGCTTCAAAACGGGACGATACAATGAGCAGTTCTTC. This translates into CASSFKTGRYNEQFF. V usage is TRBV5-1 and J usage is TRBJ2-1; tentatively, D is TRBD1 or TRBD2 (5 bases each). Per the germline V gene, CDR1 is SGHRS and CDR2 is YFSETQ. The CDR3 is made up of 15 amino acids. Trimming took off 2 bases at V and 4 bases at J, with 13 bases between the two ends.

V and J are TRBV19 and TRBJ2-1; 9 nucleotides align to TRBD2. With V trimmed by 5 bases and J by 10 bases, 6 bases remained unmatched. Germline values: CDR1 LNHDA, CDR2 SQIVND (reference sequence). This CDR3 has 13 residues. The CDR3 is CASSPSGAQEQFF. In DNA, the CDR3 is TGTGCCAGTAGTCCTAGCGGGGCTCAGGAGCAGTTCTTC.

This clonotype came up many times. V and J are TRBV10-3 and TRBJ2-2; D unclear. The CDR3 has 15 amino acids. The germline V gene encodes CDR1 ENHRY and CDR2 SYGVKD. Trimming took off 0 bases at V and 2 bases at J, with 7 bases between the two ends. The CDR3 sequence is CAISESGSNTGELFF. The CDR3 bases are TGTGCCATCAGTGAGTCGGGCAGCAACACCGGGGAGCTGTTTTTT.

The table lists this clonotype with a few counts. The V gene is TRBV4-2, the J gene TRBJ2-2, with D possibly being TRBD2 (5 bases). Between the trimmed V and J ends, which lost 1 base and 3 bases, there was a span of 9 bases. CDR3 size: 15 residues. In germline, CDR1 is LGHNA, CDR2 YNFKEQ. In nucleotides, the CDR3 is TGTGCCAGCAGCCAAGCGGGATGGGACACCGGGGAGCTGTTTTTT. This translates into CASSQAGWDTGELFF.

This rearrangement joins TRBV6-5 to TRBJ2-1, with TRBD1 identical over 7 bases. The CDR3 has 17 amino acids. Germline V gene sequence: CDR1 MNHEY, CDR2 SVGAGI. V lost 1 base and J lost 7; bases outside the gene matches: 13. The CDR3 reads CASSYYRETGSGNEQFF. In DNA form, the CDR3 reads TGTGCCAGCAGTTACTATAGGGAGACAGGGTCAGGGAATGAGCAGTTCTTC.

The rearrangement joins TRBV19 to TRBJ2-2, with TRBD2 matching 10 bases. Germline CDR1 is LNHDA and CDR2 is SQIVND (reference sequence). V lost 7 bases, J lost 4 bases, and 9 bases stayed unmatched. This CDR3 is built from 16 residues. CDR3 DNA: TGTGCCAGTAAGGTTAAGCGGGGGGGCTCCACCGGGGAGCTGTTTTTT. Translated: CASKVKRGGSTGELFF.

This clonotype was counted between two and nine times. V and J are TRBV20-1 and TRBJ2-5; 15 bases line up with TRBD2. Germline CDR1 and CDR2: DFQATT and SNEGSKA (reference sequence). Trimming took 1 base from V and 4 from J; bases not matched to a gene: 1. The CDR3 has 15 residues. The CDR3 spells CSARAGLAGGETQYF. DNA of the CDR3: TGCAGTGCTAGAGCGGGACTAGCGGGAGGAGAGACCCAGTACTTC.